The rows below give T cell receptor beta chains drawn from one sample of a study of T-cell memory formation after mild COVID-19. TCRdb re-called the 5' RACE reads through MiXCR, storing one row per CDR3 protein. The sample lists a few hundred thousand distinct CDR3 sequences; approximately 21% were seen once. Sequenced sample: PBMCs or a T cell subset sorted from them (not recorded which). These receptors came from an adult woman who had mild COVID-19 (a few samples of this study predate the infection). Cell type and time point are not known. Each CDR3 is given with its conserved first and last residue. D genes are given only for firm matches. Where a row states a size, it is once, few, many or the class of an expanded clone; other rows omit it.

v_gene	abundance	j_gene	d_gene	CDR3aa	CDR3nt
TRBV20-1	NA	TRBJ1-5	NA	CSATSQAARGLARNQPQHF	TGCAGTGCTACCAGCCAGGCGGCCAGGGGCCTAGCTAGAAATCAGCCCCAGCATTTT
TRBV24-1	NA	TRBJ2-1	TRBD1	CATSDPGQGRVDEQFF	TGTGCCACCAGTGACCCCGGACAGGGGAGGGTTGATGAGCAGTTCTTC
TRBV7-9	NA	TRBJ2-7	TRBD2	CASRASGNSYEQYF	TGTGCCAGCAGGGCTAGCGGGAACTCCTACGAGCAGTACTTC
TRBV12-3/TRBV12-4	few	TRBJ1-2	NA	CASSGQLSNYGYTF	TGTGCCAGCAGCGGACAGCTCTCCAACTATGGCTACACCTTC
TRBV19	NA	TRBJ2-3	TRBD1	CASSTTGGTDTQYF	TGTGCCAGTAGTACGACAGGGGGAACAGATACGCAGTATTTT
TRBV7-9	few	TRBJ2-7	NA	CASSLTGREQYF	TGTGCCAGCAGCTTAACAGGGCGCGAGCAGTACTTC
TRBV2	few	TRBJ2-7	NA	CASTRLTYEQYF	TGTGCCAGCACTAGGTTAACCTACGAGCAGTACTTC
TRBV7-2	few	TRBJ2-7	NA	CASSTDGTYEQYF	TGTGCCAGCAGCACTGACGGAACCTACGAGCAGTACTTC
TRBV25-1	NA	TRBJ1-6	TRBD1	CASSGQGNSPLHF	TGTGCCAGCAGCGGACAGGGGAATTCACCCCTCCACTTT
TRBV6-2/TRBV6-3	NA	TRBJ2-7	TRBD2	CASSPGTSGSWSYEQYF	TGTGCCAGCAGCCCTGGGACTAGCGGGAGCTGGTCCTACGAGCAGTACTTC
TRBV5-6	NA	TRBJ2-3	NA	CASSFYGAALGTDTQYF	TGTGCCAGCAGCTTTTACGGAGCGGCGTTAGGCACAGATACGCAGTATTTT
TRBV2	NA	TRBJ2-2	NA	CACIRTGELFF	TGTGCCTGTATCAGAACCGGGGAGCTGTTTTTT
TRBV7-2	NA	TRBJ2-2	NA	CASSSTPSTTGELFF	TGTGCCAGCAGCTCCACCCCTTCGACCACCGGGGAGCTGTTTTTT
TRBV5-1	NA	TRBJ2-3	NA	CASSLDGQGSDTQYF	TGCGCCAGCAGCTTGGACGGGCAGGGGTCAGATACGCAGTATTTT
TRBV9	NA	TRBJ1-2	TRBD1	CASSVAGGAYGYTF	TGTGCCAGCAGCGTAGCAGGGGGCGCCTATGGCTACACCTTC
TRBV7-9	few	TRBJ1-5	NA	CASSLGGNSNQPQHF	TGTGCCAGCAGCTTAGGCGGTAATAGCAATCAGCCCCAGCATTTT
TRBV2	NA	TRBJ2-5	TRBD2	CASKGLALTQETQYF	TGTGCCAGCAAAGGACTAGCGTTAACTCAAGAGACCCAGTACTTC
TRBV5-6	few	TRBJ1-1	NA	CASSFTGAAMNTEAFF	TGTGCCAGCAGCTTCACGGGGGCAGCCATGAACACTGAAGCTTTCTTT
TRBV5-4	NA	TRBJ1-6	NA	CASSSGRDTINSPLHF	TGTGCCAGCAGCTCAGGTCGCGACACCATCAATTCACCCCTCCACTTT
TRBV6-1	NA	TRBJ2-7	TRBD1	CASSEKGGQSPYEQYF	TGTGCCAGCAGTGAAAAAGGGGGACAGAGTCCCTACGAGCAGTACTTC
TRBV5-1	few	TRBJ1-1	NA	CASSLNLNTEAFF	TGCGCCAGCAGCTTGAACTTGAACACTGAAGCTTTCTTT
TRBV12-3/TRBV12-4	NA	TRBJ1-6	NA	CASSFGRVGNSPLHF	TGTGCCAGCAGTTTCGGCAGGGTTGGTAATTCACCCCTCCACTTT
TRBV27	NA	TRBJ2-1	NA	CASRRSGKYNEQFF	TGTGCCAGCCGTCGAAGCGGTAAATACAATGAGCAGTTCTTC
TRBV6-1	NA	TRBJ2-5	NA	CASSAHYQETQYF	TGTGCCAGCAGTGCTCACTACCAAGAGACCCAGTACTTC
TRBV4-2	few	TRBJ1-2	NA	CASSQTLQGRANYGYTF	TGTGCCAGCAGCCAAACTTTACAGGGACGAGCTAACTATGGCTACACCTTC
TRBV18	NA	TRBJ2-7	TRBD1	CASSPRGQGNLRGQYF	TGTGCCAGCTCACCAAGGGGACAGGGTAACCTACGAGGGCAGTACTTC
TRBV20-1	NA	TRBJ2-7	NA	CSARVRGILNIYEQYF	TGCAGTGCTAGAGTACGTGGCATTCTCAACATTTACGAGCAGTACTTC
TRBV12-3/TRBV12-4	NA	TRBJ2-7	NA	CASSLAGTFHEQYF	TGTGCCAGCAGTTTGGCAGGGACCTTCCACGAGCAGTACTTC